This TCR beta chain emerged from a study of blood T cell repertoires in COVID-19. TCRdb's copy holds only in-frame clones and misses some; the assay was immunoSEQ multiplex PCR. The sample includes under 250,000 clones, 65% to 85% seen only once; the top ten take about 4.2%. Germline V gene lookup returns CDR1 PRHDT and CDR2 FYEKMQ (reference sequence). The CDR3 is 12 residues long. With 3 bases removed from V and 6 bases from J, the gap between germline ends came to 8 bases. The TCR comes from a man aged 45-65 years with active or convalescent COVID-19. The sequencing input was peripheral blood. The chain carries TRBV13 and TRBJ1-1, with D possibly TRBD1 on 5 matching bases. The CDR3 region is CASSLGGAEAFF. Written as DNA, the CDR3 is TGTGCCAGCAGCTTGGGGGGGGCTGAAGCTTTCTTT.